The 19 T cell receptor beta chains below were found in one sample sequenced in a study of OX40 agonist ivuxolimab in advanced cancers. The method was immunoSEQ multiplex PCR; TCRdb's version includes in-frame clones alone and lacks a portion of them. The sample carries 45,000 or so clones, 84% recorded once. Here the sequenced sample was CD4+ or CD8+ T cells sorted from blood, taken in a trial of the OX40 agonist ivuxolimab. The origin of the receptors is an adult with an advanced solid tumor such as melanoma, head and neck, liver or kidney cancer.

This chain uses TRBV10-3 with TRBJ2-7; unclear D gene. V was pared by 3 bases and J by 3 bases, with 12 bases between. The CDR3 loop spans 14 amino acids. Germline V lookup: CDR1 ENHRY, CDR2 SYGVKD. Written as DNA, the CDR3 is TGTGCCATCAGTGAATGGGGTCGGAGCTACGAGCAGTACTTC. Its protein product is CAISEWGRSYEQYF.

This chain joins TRBV10-3 and TRBJ2-3; 9 bases are a match to TRBD2. The CDR3 is 16 residues long. CDR1 and CDR2 (germline): ENHRY, SYGVKD. V lost 2 bases to trimming and J lost 4 bases; unmatched junction nucleotides: 7. CDR3 coding DNA: TGTGCCATCAGTGAGGGGAGCGGGGGGACGTCAGATACGCAGTATTTT. This codes for CAISEGSGGTSDTQYF.

This sequence joins TRBV16 and TRBJ1-6, with D unclear. The CDR3 is 16 residues long. V was trimmed by 2 bases and J by 5 bases, leaving 13 bases between them. Germline CDR1 is KGHSY and CDR2 is FQNENV. The CDR3 bases are TGTGCCAGCAGCCAAGGGCCGCTGGTACATAATTCACCCCTCCACTTT. This translates into CASSQGPLVHNSPLHF. The complete variable domain, with remaining parts taken from reference TRBV16 and TRBJ1-6, reads GEEVAQTPKHLVRGEGQKAKLYCAPIKGHSYVFWYQQVLKNEFKFLISFQNENVFDETGMPKERFSAKCLPNSPCSLEIQATKLEDSAVYFCASSQGPLVHNSPLHFGNGTRLTVT.

V usage is TRBV2 and J usage is TRBJ2-1, with D maybe TRBD2 (5 bases). The CDR3 loop spans 14 amino acids. Per germline, CDR1 SNHLY and CDR2 FYNNEI. Trimming removed 8 bases from V and 6 bases from J, with 17 bases in between. CDR3 in DNA: TGTGCCAGCGAAGGTCAGCGGACCTCCAATGAGCAGTTCTTC. Its translation is CASEGQRTSNEQFF.

The chain recombines TRBV9 with TRBJ1-2; 7 bases line up with TRBD1. The V and J ends lost 0 bases and 8 bases, in that order; junction bases with no gene match: 7. This CDR3 is 14 amino acids long. Germline CDR1 and CDR2: SGDLS and YYNGEE. CDR3 residues: CASSVVDREGGYTF. The CDR3 region has the DNA TGTGCCAGCAGCGTAGTAGACAGGGAGGGAGGCTACACCTTC.

The J gene is TRBJ2-7, the V gene TRBV5-1; TRBD1 matches at 8 bases. This CDR3 spans 14 amino acids. V shed 4 bases, J shed 3 bases, and the junction held 6 bases outside the gene matches. Germline-derived CDR1 and CDR2 are SGHRS and YFSETQ. The CDR3 nucleotides are TGCGCCAGCAGCGCTACAGGGGGTGGCTACGAGCAGTACTTC. Residues: CASSATGGGYEQYF.

This sequence joins TRBV4-2 and TRBJ1-2, with a weak D call TRBD1 (5 bases). The CDR3 consists of 13 residues. Between the trimmed V and J ends, which lost 3 bases and 3 bases, there was a span of 8 bases. Looked up from germline, CDR1 is LGHNA and CDR2 is YNFKEQ. The CDR3 DNA sequence: TGTGCCAGCAGCCAGGGGACGGACTATGGCTACACCTTC. It yields the protein CASSQGTDYGYTF.

The rearrangement links TRBV19 to TRBJ2-7, with a tentative D call TRBD2 (6 bases). Trimming shortened V by 6 bases and J by 6 bases, and 15 bases separated the two germline ends. Germline V CDR1 and CDR2: LNHDA, SQIVND (reference sequence). The CDR3 is 13 residues long. The CDR3 is CASSPTSSGEQYF. The CDR3 DNA reads TGTGCCAGTAGCCCTACTAGCTCGGGCGAGCAGTACTTC. The full variable domain, with the rest looked up from reference TRBV19 and TRBJ2-7, is DGGITQSPKYLFRKEGQNVTLSCEQNLNHDAMYWYRQDPGQGLRLIYYSQIVNDFQKGDIAEGYSVSREKKESFPLTVTSAQKNPTAFYLCASSPTSSGEQYFGPGTRLTVT.

This clone appeared a few times. The chain combines TRBV7-3 with TRBJ1-2; 8 nucleotides agree with TRBD1. V dropped 5 bases and J dropped 7; count of bases not matched to a gene: 6. This CDR3 comprises 13 residues. CDR1 is SGHTA and CDR2 is FQGTGA in the germline V gene. The CDR3, as DNA: TGTGCCAGCAGCCACGGACAGGGTGCTGGCTACACCTTC. Translated, it gives CASSHGQGAGYTF.

This clone was counted a single time. The rearrangement links TRBV5-1 to TRBJ1-5, with unresolved D. The CDR3 consists of 15 residues. The V gene's germline CDR1 is SGHRS and CDR2 YFSETQ. Trimming took off 5 bases at V and 1 base at J, with 13 bases between the two ends. CDR3 DNA: TGCGCCAGCAGTTACGACGGCGGGAGCAATCAGCCCCAGCATTTT. It translates to CASSYDGGSNQPQHF.

This chain uses TRBV21-1 with TRBJ1-1; the D call TRBD1 from the table was never checked on the DNA. TRBV21-1 is classified as a pseudogene. This CDR3 contains 14 residues. The CDR3: CASSPRQGWPEAFF. CDR3 DNA: TGTGCCAGCAGCCCCAGACAGGGATGGCCTGAAGCTTTCTTT.

This clone was recorded only once. The chain couples TRBV7-2 to TRBJ2-7; D gene uncertain. With 1 base removed from V and 6 bases from J, the gap between germline ends came to 10 bases. Germline CDR1 SGHTA, CDR2 FQGNSA. The CDR3 runs 13 residues. The CDR3, as DNA: TGTGCCAGCAGCTTAGAAGGGTCCCTCGAGCAGTACTTC. It specifies CASSLEGSLEQYF.

This chain connects TRBV5-1 to TRBJ1-2, with 9 bases fitting TRBD1. Germline-derived CDR1 and CDR2 are SGHRS and YFSETQ. With 0 bases clipped from V and 8 bases from J, the junction kept 14 bases outside the gene matches. The CDR3 consists of 17 residues. The CDR3 region has the DNA TGCGCCAGCAGCTTGGCTGTCACGGGACAGGGTCGAAGGGGCTACACCTTC. It yields the protein CASSLAVTGQGRRGYTF.

This chain connects TRBV6-5 to TRBJ1-1; D not certain. Germline values: CDR1 MNHEY, CDR2 SVGAGI. Trimming removed 2 bases at V and 4 bases at J, with 14 bases between. The CDR3 has 15 amino acids. Here the CDR3 DNA reads TGTGCCAGCAGTTACGGACCCGGTTCGGCCACTGAAGCTTTCTTT. This encodes CASSYGPGSATEAFF.

A single count supports this clone. CDR3 in amino acids: CASSAWTSGGADTQYF. In nucleotides, the CDR3 is TGTGCCAGCAGTGCCTGGACTAGCGGGGGAGCAGATACGCAGTATTTT. This sequence joins TRBV25-1 and TRBJ2-3; 13 bases align to TRBD2. Unmatched junction bases numbered 5, after V lost 4 bases and J lost 4 bases. Germline CDR1 is MGHDK and CDR2 is SYGVNS. The CDR3 length is 16 residues.

This clone appeared once. The V call is TRBV11-3, the J call TRBJ1-4; no firm D call. With 7 bases removed from V and 0 bases from J, the gap between germline ends came to 9 bases. The germline V gene encodes CDR1 SGHNT and CDR2 YENEEA. CDR3 length equals 14 residues. The CDR3 DNA reads TGTGCCAGCACCCCCAGTCCAACTAATGAAAAACTGTTTTTT. It is translated as CASTPSPTNEKLFF.

This clone was found a few times. The V gene is TRBV6-6, the J gene TRBJ2-4; 9 nucleotides agree with TRBD1. The ends lost 5 bases at V and 5 bases at J; junction bases unmatched: 1. The CDR3 is made up of 13 amino acids. The germline gives CDR1 MNHNY, CDR2 SVGAGI (reference sequence). CDR3 amino acids: CASSDRGENIQYF. The CDR3 coding sequence is TGTGCCAGCAGTGACAGGGGGGAAAACATTCAGTACTTC.

The chain combines TRBV7-3 with TRBJ2-1; D perhaps matches TRBD2 (6 bases). CDR3 size: 13 residues. Germline CDR1 SGHTA, CDR2 FQGTGA. The germline V and J ends were trimmed by 1 base and 7 bases, with 8 bases remaining between them. The CDR3 loop reads CASSLISGNEQFF. The CDR3 nucleotides read TGTGCCAGCAGCTTAATAAGCGGGAATGAGCAGTTCTTC.

The gene calls are TRBV4-2 and TRBJ2-7; D perhaps matches TRBD1 (5 bases). Germline assignment: CDR1 LGHNA and CDR2 YNFKEQ. CDR3 length equals 15 residues. V was clipped by 4 bases and J by 0 bases, with 13 bases between them. The CDR3 spells CASSPPRANSYEQYF. The CDR3 coding sequence is TGTGCCAGCAGCCCACCCAGGGCGAACTCCTACGAGCAGTACTTC.